This passage covers 29 T cell receptor beta chains from one sample sequenced in a study of shared clonotypes between healthy human individuals. Method: immunoSEQ multiplex PCR; TCRdb's copy keeps in-frame clones and lacks some. The table records about 490,000 clones, approximately 80% of them present only once. Sequenced input: PBMCs. The receptors shown here come from a middle-aged woman in good health. Some clones in this sample may be carry-over from other donors' samples.

The gene calls are TRBV7-3 and TRBJ1-3; possible D gene TRBD1, 6 bases. With 5 bases removed from V and 5 bases from J, the gap between germline ends came to 10 bases. The CDR3 has 13 amino acids. Germline loops: CDR1 SGHTA, CDR2 FQGTGA. The CDR3 region is CASSAGQRNTIYF. In nucleotides, the CDR3 is TGTGCCAGCAGCGCCGGACAGAGAAACACCATATATTTT.

This chain links TRBV5-8 with TRBJ2-1; TRBD2 matches 14 bases. There are 17 residues in the CDR3. Germline V CDR1 and CDR2: SGHTS, YDEGEE. With V trimmed by 3 bases and J by 7 bases, 9 bases remained unmatched. CDR3 sequence: CASSYGTSGSAGNEQFF. For the CDR3, the DNA is TGTGCCAGCAGCTACGGGACTAGCGGGAGCGCTGGAAATGAGCAGTTCTTC.

The V and J genes are TRBV15 and TRBJ2-1; D tentatively fits TRBD1 or TRBD2 (5 bases each). The germline V gene has CDR1 LNHNV and CDR2 YYDKDF (reference sequence). This CDR3 is built from 13 residues. The ends were cut back, 2 bases at V and 10 bases at J, with 12 bases in the middle. CDR3 in amino acids: CATSRIGTAEQFF. DNA of the CDR3: TGTGCCACCAGCAGAATTGGGACGGCCGAGCAGTTCTTC.

The CDR3 sequence: CASRPGTSGTNTGELFF. CDR3 coding DNA: TGTGCCAGCAGGCCCGGGACTAGCGGGACGAACACCGGGGAGCTGTTTTTT. The rearrangement joins TRBV27 to TRBJ2-2; 13 bases line up with TRBD2. The V and J ends lost 6 bases and 0 bases, in that order; junction bases with no gene match: 4. Germline CDR1 reads MNHEY; CDR2 reads SMNVEV (reference sequence). CDR3 length equals 17 residues.

The chain combines TRBV5-1 with TRBJ2-5; the D is unclear. Germline CDR1 reads SGHRS; CDR2 reads YFSETQ. V lost 0 bases, J lost 3 bases, and 6 bases lay in between. This CDR3 is 13 amino acids long. CDR3 DNA sequence: TGCGCCAGCAGCTTGGGTCCCGAAGAGACCCAGTACTTC. Its translation: CASSLGPEETQYF. The complete variable domain, with remaining parts taken from reference TRBV5-1 and TRBJ2-5, reads KAGVTQTPRYLIKTRGQQVTLSCSPISGHRSVSWYQQTPGQGLQFLFEYFSETQRNKGNFPGRFSGRQFSNSRSEMNVSTLELGDSALYLCASSLGPEETQYFGPGTRLLVL.

V and J are TRBV11-2 and TRBJ1-1; D gene unclear. V was clipped by 2 bases and J by 3 bases, with 10 bases between them. Germline values: CDR1 SGHAT, CDR2 FQNNGV. The CDR3 totals 14 residues. In DNA form, the CDR3 reads TGTGCCAGCAGCTTAACGGCGGGTGACACTGAAGCTTTCTTT. Amino acid sequence: CASSLTAGDTEAFF.

The J gene is TRBJ1-6, the V gene TRBV7-2, with 8 bases fitting TRBD1. The CDR3 totals 16 residues. The J segment lost 7 bases and the V segment lost 5 bases, leaving 10 bases of the junction unmatched. In germline, CDR1 is SGHTA, CDR2 FQGNSA. The CDR3 DNA reads as TGTGCCAGCAGCCCGGACAGGGCTTTTCAAAATTCACCCCTCCACTTT. Translation gives CASSPDRAFQNSPLHF.

This clone is a singleton in its sample. The chain links TRBV18 to TRBJ2-7; D is unresolved. Trimming left V 4 bases short and J 4 bases short, with 11 bases between. The CDR3 length is 13 residues. Per the germline V gene, CDR1 is KGHSH and CDR2 is LQKENI. CDR3 in amino acids: CASSHPPSYEQYF. CDR3 nucleotide sequence: TGTGCCAGCTCACACCCCCCCTCATACGAGCAGTACTTC.

The rearrangement joins TRBV2 to TRBJ2-7; D is unclear. The V end lost 4 bases, the J end lost 2 bases, and 9 bases lay between the germline ends. CDR1 is SNHLY, CDR2 FYNNEI, per germline. This CDR3 spans 13 amino acids. This CDR3 reads CASSGALTYEQYF. The DNA for the CDR3 is TGTGCCAGCAGTGGGGCCCTAACCTACGAGCAGTACTTC.

The chain combines TRBV4-2 with TRBJ2-2; no firm D call. V dropped 1 base and J dropped 0 bases, with 15 bases sitting between them. The CDR3 is made up of 18 amino acids. The germline gives CDR1 LGHNA, CDR2 YNFKEQ. The CDR3 nucleotides are TGTGCCAGCAGCCAAGCCGCAACCCCAGCGTCGAACACCGGGGAGCTGTTTTTT. This translates into CASSQAATPASNTGELFF.

This clone turned up a few times. This sequence joins TRBV4-1 and TRBJ1-1, with TRBD1 matching 10 bases. The CDR3 extends over 14 amino acids. The germline V gene encodes CDR1 MGHRA and CDR2 YSYEKL. Germline trimming cut 5 bases from V and 3 bases from J; bases unmatched to any gene: 3. The CDR3 is CASSIGQGDTEAFF. As DNA, the CDR3 is TGCGCCAGCAGCATCGGACAGGGGGACACTGAAGCTTTCTTT.

The genes are TRBV28 and TRBJ2-3, with D possibly being TRBD1 (5 bases). The CDR3 is 15 amino acids. V was clipped by 6 bases and J by 0 bases, with 13 bases between them. CDR1 is MDHEN, CDR2 SYDVKM, per germline. The chain's CDR3 is CASSPRVRSTDTQYF. Written as DNA, the CDR3 is TGTGCCAGCAGCCCCAGGGTACGAAGCACAGATACGCAGTATTTT. The full variable domain, rest sourced from reference TRBV28 and TRBJ2-3, is DVKVTQSSRYLVKRTGEKVFLECVQDMDHENMFWYRQDPGLGLRLIYFSYDVKMKEKGDIPEGYSVSREKKERFSLILESASTNQTSMYLCASSPRVRSTDTQYFGPGTRLTVL.

The chain employs TRBV7-3 and TRBJ2-1; 9 nucleotides match TRBD1. V lost 5 bases and J lost 6; bases outside the gene matches: 5. This CDR3 region has 14 residues. Germline CDR1 is SGHTA and CDR2 is FQGTGA. The DNA of the CDR3 is TGTGCCAGCAGCCAGGGACAGGGTACCAATGAGCAGTTCTTC. Its protein product is CASSQGQGTNEQFF.

V is TRBV29-1 and J is TRBJ2-6; D may match TRBD1 or TRBD2 (5 bases each). The ends were cut back, 4 bases at V and 1 base at J, with 11 bases in the middle. The CDR3 has 15 amino acids. Germline-derived CDR1 and CDR2 are SQVTM and ANQGSEA. The CDR3 DNA follows: TGCAGCGTTGCTGGGGGATGGTCTGGGGCCAACGTCCTGACTTTC. As protein: CSVAGGWSGANVLTF.

This clone was observed once. V gene TRBV28 combines with J gene TRBJ2-3; perhaps D is TRBD1 or TRBD2 (5 bases each). Germline CDR1 is MDHEN and CDR2 is SYDVKM. The CDR3 has 13 amino acids. Here the CDR3 reads CATQGPGTDTQYF. The CDR3 DNA is TGTGCAACGCAGGGACCTGGCACAGATACGCAGTATTTT.

The chain carries TRBV4-1 and TRBJ2-3; D is ambiguous. Trimming removed 4 bases at V and 4 bases at J, with 18 bases between. The germline V gene encodes CDR1 MGHRA and CDR2 YSYEKL. This CDR3 is built from 16 residues. The CDR3 region has the DNA TGCGCCAGCAGCCCCGGCCCCAGTGTCTCCGCAGATACGCAGTATTTT. Its translation: CASSPGPSVSADTQYF.

To note about this clone: A much larger clone is a single base away; this may be a read error. This sequence joins TRBV4-2 and TRBJ1-2; TRBD1 aligns across 10 bases. V dropped 0 bases and J dropped 6; count of bases not matched to a gene: 10. Germline V lookup: CDR1 LGHNA, CDR2 YNFKEQ. There are 17 residues in the CDR3. CDR3 coding DNA: TGTGCCAGCAGCCAAGATTCCACCGGGACAGGGGTTCATGGCTACACCTTC. It yields the protein CASSQDSTGTGVHGYTF.

This clone was seen only once. A far bigger clonotype differs at one base, so this is likely a read error. The V and J genes are TRBV28 and TRBJ2-3; TRBD2 aligns across 9 bases. Germline assignment: CDR1 MDHEN and CDR2 SYDVKM. The ends lost 5 bases at V and 1 base at J; junction bases unmatched: 4. This CDR3 has 15 residues. CDR3 protein: CASSGAGGGTDTQYF. The CDR3, as DNA: TGTGCCAGCAGTGGGGCGGGAGGGGGCACAGATACGCAGTATTTT.

The chain uses TRBV4-2 and TRBJ2-7; no clear D gene. This CDR3 spans 13 amino acids. Trimming left V 0 bases short and J 4 bases short, with 7 bases between. The germline V gene has CDR1 LGHNA and CDR2 YNFKEQ. The CDR3 region is CASSQERAYEQYF. The CDR3 DNA sequence: TGTGCCAGCAGCCAAGAAAGGGCTTACGAGCAGTACTTC.

Note on this clone: A single base is all that separates this from a far larger clone, so a read error is likely. The genes are TRBV6-6 and TRBJ1-2; tentative D call: TRBD1 (5 bases). Germline-derived CDR1 and CDR2 are MNHNY and SVGAGI (reference sequence). With 9 bases removed from V and 10 bases from J, the gap between germline ends came to 15 bases. The CDR3 is 11 amino acids. CDR3 nucleotide sequence: TGTGCCAGTACGGGGGGAGCTGTCTACACCTTC. Protein: CASTGGAVYTF.

This chain joins TRBV29-1 and TRBJ2-7; D may be TRBD1 (5 bases). CDR3 length equals 13 residues. CDR1 SQVTM and CDR2 ANQGSEA come from the germline V gene. V was cut by 4 bases and J by 5 bases, with 15 bases left in between. The CDR3 sequence: CSVAWTLRDEQYF. Written as DNA, the CDR3 is TGCAGCGTTGCGTGGACACTCCGGGACGAGCAGTACTTC.

The V and J genes are TRBV7-9 and TRBJ2-3, with TRBD2 matching over 10 bases. The CDR3 loop spans 15 amino acids. The germline CDR1 and CDR2 sequences are SEHNR and FQNEAQ (reference sequence). V shed 5 bases, J shed 6 bases, and the junction held 8 bases outside the gene matches. In DNA form, the CDR3 reads TGTGCCAGCAGCATAAGACTAGCGGGCTCGGATACGCAGTATTTT. This encodes CASSIRLAGSDTQYF.

The chain combines TRBV28 with TRBJ2-5; TRBD1 matches 8 bases. The closer fit of TRBJ2-7 to the DNA end suggests the J call may be wrong. In germline, CDR1 is MDHEN, CDR2 SYDVKM. This CDR3 has 14 residues. For the CDR3, the DNA is TGTGCCAGCAGTCTACCGGGACAGGTCTACGAGCAGTACTTC. Translation gives CASSLPGQVYEQYF.

Points on this clone: A junction boundary mismatches the germline segment, possibly from a read error. The rearrangement links TRBV7-7 to TRBJ2-7, with 7 bases identical to TRBD1. CDR3 length: 14 residues. Looked up from germline, CDR1 is SSHAT and CDR2 is FNYEAQ (reference sequence). The CDR3 bases are TGTGCTAGCAGAACCCCGGACAGGCGCTACGAGCAGTACTTC. This sequence encodes CASRTPDRRYEQYF.

CDR3 sequence reads: CAWSGNGDGYTF. The CDR3 coding sequence is TGTGCCTGGAGCGGGAACGGTGATGGCTACACCTTC. The chain combines TRBV30 with TRBJ1-2; D unresolved. From germline, CDR1 is GTSNPN and CDR2 SVGIG (reference sequence). Trimming removed 3 bases from V and 6 bases from J, with 11 bases in between. CDR3 length equals 12 residues.

The table lists this clone with a count of one. The V gene is TRBV10-3, the J gene TRBJ2-5, with 7 bases identical to TRBD1. Near its end, the DNA agrees better with TRBJ2-7, so the J call may be wrong. CDR1 is ENHRY and CDR2 is SYGVKD in the germline V gene. The CDR3 spans 13 residues. Here the CDR3 DNA reads TGTGCCATCAGCCGCACAGGGGATTACGAGCAGTACTTC. Its protein product is CAISRTGDYEQYF.

The rearrangement links TRBV28 to TRBJ2-7, with D possibly being TRBD1 (5 bases). The CDR3 contains 13 residues. V was cut by 5 bases and J by 1 base, with 9 bases left in between. Per germline, CDR1 MDHEN and CDR2 SYDVKM. CDR3 bases: TGTGCCAGCAGTCATCAGGGTTCCTACGAGCAGTACTTC. This gives the protein CASSHQGSYEQYF.

As to this clone: Distinct nucleotide sequences in the sample also encode this CDR3. The gene calls are TRBV30 and TRBJ1-1; D call uncertain. CDR1 GTSNPN and CDR2 SVGIG come from the germline V gene (reference sequence). The germline V and J ends were trimmed by 1 base and 0 bases, with 3 bases remaining between them. This CDR3 has 12 amino acids. The CDR3 reads CAWSDLNTEAFF. The CDR3 DNA follows: TGTGCCTGGAGTGATCTGAACACTGAAGCTTTCTTT.

This clone has a count of ten or more. The V gene is TRBV7-3, the J gene TRBJ2-1; 7 bases match TRBD2. V was pared by 5 bases and J by 7 bases, with 11 bases of the junction left unmatched. The CDR3 extends over 15 amino acids. CDR1 is SGHTA, CDR2 FQGTGA, per germline. As DNA, the CDR3 is TGTGCCAGCAGCCCGGGACTACCGGGGCGTAATGAGCAGTTCTTC. This gives the protein CASSPGLPGRNEQFF.